These 16 T cell receptor beta chains share one sample of origin, sequenced in a study of control samples from healthy donors and cancer patients. Profiling relied on immunoSEQ multiplex PCR, and the TCRdb table lists in-frame clones only, not all of them. The profile covers about 31,000 clones, with approximately 94% appearing a single time and 5% to 7.5% taken by the ten largest. Sequencing was performed on blood. Every receptor here comes from a man in his fifties or sixties in good health.

The V call is TRBV7-9, the J call TRBJ2-3; no reliable D call. Per the germline V gene, CDR1 is SEHNR and CDR2 is FQNEAQ (reference sequence). Between the trimmed V and J ends, which lost 9 bases and 1 base, there was a span of 11 bases. CDR3 size: 13 residues. The CDR3 DNA reads as TGTGCCAGTGCACTCGGAGGCACAGATACGCAGTATTTT. Its translation is CASALGGTDTQYF.

The chain joins TRBV7-8 to TRBJ1-1; D uncertain. The CDR3 has 14 residues. Germline V gene sequence: CDR1 SGHVS, CDR2 FQNEAQ. V was shortened by 1 base and J by 1 base, with 7 bases between the two germline ends. CDR3 nucleotide sequence: TGTGCCAGCAGCTTAGGAGGGTCGAACACTGAAGCTTTCTTT. Translation: CASSLGGSNTEAFF.

V and J are TRBV5-8 and TRBJ1-2; D ambiguous. The V gene's germline CDR1 is SGHTS and CDR2 YDEGEE. This CDR3 has 14 amino acids. Between the trimmed V and J ends, which lost 1 base and 0 bases, there was a span of 7 bases. Here the CDR3 reads CASSLTASNYGYTF. DNA of the CDR3: TGTGCCAGCAGCTTGACAGCTTCTAACTATGGCTACACCTTC.

In this sample, this clone turned up once. The rearrangement joins TRBV7-9 to TRBJ1-6; maybe TRBD1 (6 bases). Trimming stripped 6 bases from V and 7 bases from J, with 19 bases between. This CDR3 is built from 16 residues. Germline V gives CDR1 SEHNR, CDR2 FQNEAQ (reference sequence). The CDR3 spells CASSLRGAVENSPLHF. The CDR3, as DNA: TGTGCCAGCAGTTTACGGGGGGCCGTGGAGAATTCACCCCTCCACTTT.

This chain uses TRBV5-1 with TRBJ2-5, with D possibly TRBD1 on 5 matching bases. The CDR3 runs 13 residues. The germline V and J ends were trimmed by 1 base and 7 bases, with 11 bases remaining between them. CDR1 is SGHRS and CDR2 is YFSETQ in the germline V gene. CDR3 bases: TGCGCCAGCAGCTTGACAGGTTTGGGGACCCAGTACTTC. Its protein is CASSLTGLGTQYF.

The chain links TRBV5-1 to TRBJ1-2, with no clear D. Deletions cut 2 bases from V and 8 bases from J, with 16 bases between. This CDR3 comprises 14 residues. Germline loops: CDR1 SGHRS, CDR2 YFSETQ. This CDR3 reads CASSLASGEEGYTF. As DNA, the CDR3 is TGCGCCAGCAGCTTAGCGTCCGGGGAAGAGGGCTACACCTTC.

J is TRBJ1-2 and V is TRBV6-5, with a weak D call TRBD1 (5 bases). Germline lookup yields CDR1 MNHEY and CDR2 SVGAGI. Trimming removed 4 bases from V and 4 bases from J, with 16 bases in between. The length of the CDR3 is 15 residues. The CDR3 sequence is CASSSPGAASYGYTF. The CDR3 DNA follows: TGTGCCAGCAGTTCCCCCGGGGCAGCTTCCTATGGCTACACCTTC.

The rearrangement joins TRBV9 to TRBJ2-7, with TRBD1 matching over 11 bases. Germline values: CDR1 SGDLS, CDR2 YYNGEE. The V gene end was trimmed by 2 bases and the J gene end by 4 bases; junction bases not matched to a gene: 5. CDR3 length: 15 residues. CDR3 in DNA: TGTGCCAGCAGCGTGGGACAGGGGGTGGCTTACGAGCAGTACTTC. Translated, it gives CASSVGQGVAYEQYF.

V gene TRBV6-1 combines with J gene TRBJ1-5; 9 bases agree with TRBD1. In germline, CDR1 is MNHNS, CDR2 SASEGT. This CDR3 comprises 15 residues. V dropped 3 bases and J dropped 6; count of bases not matched to a gene: 6. CDR3 bases: TGTGCCAGCAGTGAGGGGACAGGGTTTGGTCAGCCCCAGCATTTT. Translation: CASSEGTGFGQPQHF.

The J gene is TRBJ2-4, the V gene TRBV6-5; D remains unclear. Germline CDR1 reads MNHEY; CDR2 reads SVGAGI. Trimming pared 5 bases from V and 2 bases from J, leaving 7 bases between. The CDR3 has 13 residues. This CDR3 is CASSRAPKNIQYF. In DNA form, the CDR3 reads TGTGCCAGCAGTCGGGCTCCCAAAAACATTCAGTACTTC.

The chain is built from TRBV12-3 or TRBV12-4 and TRBJ2-2; D is unresolved. Trimming stripped 2 bases from V and 5 bases from J, with 6 bases between. The CDR3 totals 13 residues. CDR3 residues: CASSLLGTGELFF. Written as DNA, the CDR3 is TGTGCCAGCAGTTTATTAGGGACCGGGGAGCTGTTTTTT.

This sequence joins TRBV5-8 and TRBJ2-2; 11 positions match TRBD1. The CDR3 loop spans 16 amino acids. In germline, CDR1 is SGHTS, CDR2 YDEGEE. J was trimmed by 7 bases and V by 2 bases; bases with no gene match: 7. This chain's CDR3 is CASSLRDRGKGGELFF. CDR3 in DNA: TGTGCCAGCAGCTTACGGGACAGGGGGAAGGGCGGGGAGCTGTTTTTT.

V gene TRBV5-4 combines with J gene TRBJ1-1; TRBD1 matches 10 bases. Germline loops: CDR1 SGHNT, CDR2 YYREEE (reference sequence). The CDR3 consists of 15 residues. The V gene end was trimmed by 5 bases and the J gene end by 4 bases; junction bases not matched to a gene: 8. As DNA, the CDR3 is TGTGCCAGCAGTCGCCCGGACAGGGGGGTCACTGAAGCTTTCTTT. The encoded protein is CASSRPDRGVTEAFF.

This sequence joins TRBV6-6 and TRBJ2-7; D is unresolved. Germline V gene lookup returns CDR1 MNHNY and CDR2 SVGAGI (reference sequence). This CDR3 spans 13 amino acids. Between the trimmed V and J ends, which lost 2 bases and 4 bases, there was a span of 9 bases. The CDR3 region is CASSYVQSYEQYF. CDR3 in DNA: TGTGCCAGCAGTTACGTACAGTCTTACGAGCAGTACTTC.

This clone was observed a handful of times. The rearrangement links TRBV21-1 to TRBJ1-1; the table calls TRBD1, which could not be checked here. TRBV21-1 is termed a pseudogene. The CDR3 is 15 amino acids. The CDR3 loop reads CASSTRQAPNTEAFF. In nucleotides, the CDR3 is TGTGCCAGCAGCACCCGACAGGCCCCGAACACTGAAGCTTTCTTT.

The chain recombines TRBV12-3 or TRBV12-4 with TRBJ2-7; D is perhaps TRBD2 (6 bases). The CDR3 is made up of 13 amino acids. V lost 3 bases, J lost 3 bases, and 9 bases lay in between. The CDR3 is CASSFSSDYEQYF. CDR3 in DNA: TGTGCCAGCAGTTTTTCTAGCGACTACGAGCAGTACTTC.